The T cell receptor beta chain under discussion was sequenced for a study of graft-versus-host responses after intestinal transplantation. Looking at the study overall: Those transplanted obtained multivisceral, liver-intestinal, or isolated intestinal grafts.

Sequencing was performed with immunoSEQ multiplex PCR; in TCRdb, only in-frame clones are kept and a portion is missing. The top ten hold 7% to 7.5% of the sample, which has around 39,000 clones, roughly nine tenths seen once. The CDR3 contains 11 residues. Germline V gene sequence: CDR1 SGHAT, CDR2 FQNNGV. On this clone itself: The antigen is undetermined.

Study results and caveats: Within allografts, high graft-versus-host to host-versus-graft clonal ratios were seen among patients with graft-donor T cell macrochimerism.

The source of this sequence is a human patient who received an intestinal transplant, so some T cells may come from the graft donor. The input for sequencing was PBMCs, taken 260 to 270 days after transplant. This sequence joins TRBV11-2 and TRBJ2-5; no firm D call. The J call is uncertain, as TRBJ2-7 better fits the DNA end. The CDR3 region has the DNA TGTGCCAGCAGCTTACTACGCGAGCAGTACTTC. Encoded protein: CASSLLREQYF.